Listed below are T cell receptor beta chains from one sample, sequenced in a study of blood T cells in healthy people across ages. Each CDR3 protein is one row after TCRdb ran MiXCR on the 5' RACE reads. The sample carries more than 900,000 distinct CDR3 sequences, 25% to 35% recorded once. These data are also associated with another study on T cells of mothers and their children.

Material for sequencing was blood. The receptors were sampled from a woman aged 40 to 55 in good health. CDR3s include the opening cysteine and the closing phenylalanine or tryptophan. Fields, in order: V gene, clone size, J gene, CDR3 protein. Rows may omit the clone size; those that give it use once, few, many or a size class.

V gene: TRBV7-3
clone size: few
J gene: TRBJ2-5
CDR3 protein: CASSPDTGETQYF

V gene: TRBV7-9
clone size: few
J gene: TRBJ1-2
CDR3 protein: CASSWGSGGYYGYTF

V gene: TRBV7-3
clone size: NA
J gene: TRBJ2-7
CDR3 protein: CASSHRTVPYEQYF

V gene: TRBV5-1
clone size: NA
J gene: TRBJ2-1
CDR3 protein: CASSWGEPYNEQFF

V gene: TRBV28
clone size: NA
J gene: TRBJ1-6
CDR3 protein: CASSRTGNLVDSPLHF

V gene: TRBV3-1
clone size: NA
J gene: TRBJ2-3
CDR3 protein: CASSEISGQRSCTQYF

V gene: TRBV29-1
clone size: few
J gene: TRBJ1-4
CDR3 protein: CSVKAVAGGGEKLFF

V gene: TRBV12-3/TRBV12-4
clone size: NA
J gene: TRBJ1-3
CDR3 protein: CASSFQAGASGNTIYF

V gene: TRBV5-1
clone size: NA
J gene: TRBJ1-1
CDR3 protein: CASSLAGTTPTEAFF

V gene: TRBV11-2
clone size: NA
J gene: TRBJ2-1
CDR3 protein: CASSFSRGDNEQFF

V gene: TRBV25-1
clone size: few
J gene: TRBJ2-7
CDR3 protein: CASSAPLGTSYEQYF

V gene: TRBV7-9
clone size: few
J gene: TRBJ2-7
CDR3 protein: CASSSFRTSGGAYEQYF

V gene: TRBV12-3/TRBV12-4
clone size: NA
J gene: TRBJ1-1
CDR3 protein: CASIWGTGTEAFF

V gene: TRBV6-1
clone size: NA
J gene: TRBJ1-4
CDR3 protein: CASRGTVGMSVEKLFF

V gene: TRBV7-2
clone size: NA
J gene: TRBJ1-2
CDR3 protein: CASSSRGAPGYTF

V gene: TRBV7-2
clone size: NA
J gene: TRBJ2-1
CDR3 protein: CASSFFGGPNNEQFF

V gene: TRBV5-1
clone size: few
J gene: TRBJ2-7
CDR3 protein: CASSTGDGAYEQYF

V gene: TRBV19
clone size: NA
J gene: TRBJ2-2
CDR3 protein: CASSIPGTGELFF

V gene: TRBV9
clone size: few
J gene: TRBJ1-2
CDR3 protein: CASSVTGMAYGYTF

V gene: TRBV6-1
clone size: few
J gene: TRBJ2-4
CDR3 protein: CASSARLAGEPGDKNIQYF

V gene: TRBV5-1
clone size: many
J gene: TRBJ1-1
CDR3 protein: CASSFQENTEAFF

V gene: TRBV12-3/TRBV12-4
clone size: few
J gene: TRBJ2-1
CDR3 protein: CASSFRSGGAYNEQFF

V gene: TRBV2
clone size: NA
J gene: TRBJ2-1
CDR3 protein: CASRSTGQGNEQFF

V gene: TRBV28
clone size: few
J gene: TRBJ2-3
CDR3 protein: CATLSQRTDTQYF

V gene: TRBV7-3
clone size: NA
J gene: TRBJ1-2
CDR3 protein: CASSLDGLGDYTF

V gene: TRBV29-1
clone size: NA
J gene: NA
CDR3 protein: CSAKTGTGGTDEQYF

V gene: TRBV5-1
clone size: NA
J gene: TRBJ1-2
CDR3 protein: CASSGTGGDGNTF

V gene: TRBV20-1
clone size: few
J gene: TRBJ2-3
CDR3 protein: CSARAPPPYTQYF

V gene: TRBV7-6
clone size: many
J gene: TRBJ2-3
CDR3 protein: CASSSAGASTDTQYF

V gene: TRBV3-1
clone size: few
J gene: TRBJ1-2
CDR3 protein: CASSQKSAWGYTF

V gene: TRBV24-1
clone size: NA
J gene: TRBJ2-3
CDR3 protein: CATSDLQSTDTQYF

V gene: TRBV29-1
clone size: few
J gene: TRBJ1-3
CDR3 protein: CSVEERRGPGNTIYF

V gene: TRBV6-5
clone size: NA
J gene: TRBJ2-3
CDR3 protein: CASRDSGTAGTDTQYF

V gene: TRBV3-1
clone size: NA
J gene: TRBJ1-1
CDR3 protein: CASSQGGGNTEAFF

V gene: TRBV27
clone size: NA
J gene: TRBJ1-5
CDR3 protein: CASRAGTAFQPQHF

V gene: TRBV5-1
clone size: NA
J gene: TRBJ2-1
CDR3 protein: CASSPDGLAAKFYNEQFF

V gene: TRBV27
clone size: NA
J gene: TRBJ2-5
CDR3 protein: CASSLETIGGLEPQYF

V gene: TRBV10-3
clone size: many
J gene: TRBJ1-2
CDR3 protein: CAIGQGEDYTF

V gene: TRBV2
clone size: NA
J gene: TRBJ1-6
CDR3 protein: CASSGAVSSYNSPLHF

V gene: TRBV7-3
clone size: NA
J gene: TRBJ2-1
CDR3 protein: CASSTDRIKFF

V gene: TRBV27
clone size: NA
J gene: TRBJ2-1
CDR3 protein: CASGESYRPNEQFF

V gene: TRBV20-1
clone size: NA
J gene: TRBJ2-3
CDR3 protein: CSAPAGGHTDTQYF

V gene: TRBV28
clone size: many
J gene: TRBJ2-7
CDR3 protein: CASSHPGSGSSYEQYF

V gene: TRBV10-3
clone size: few
J gene: TRBJ2-3
CDR3 protein: CAISDSTDTQYF

V gene: TRBV28
clone size: NA
J gene: TRBJ1-1
CDR3 protein: CASSLPSRGETFF

V gene: TRBV29-1
clone size: many
J gene: TRBJ1-2
CDR3 protein: CSVKTGSRGYTF

V gene: TRBV7-2
clone size: many
J gene: TRBJ1-2
CDR3 protein: CASSLEGGNYGYTF

V gene: TRBV5-5
clone size: NA
J gene: NA
CDR3 protein: CASNLLAGAYEQYF

V gene: TRBV5-4
clone size: NA
J gene: TRBJ2-3
CDR3 protein: CASSLTLAGGGTDTQYF

V gene: TRBV9
clone size: NA
J gene: TRBJ1-6
CDR3 protein: CASSVAQGANLHF

V gene: TRBV28
clone size: many
J gene: TRBJ2-7
CDR3 protein: CASSFPGDMSEQYF

V gene: TRBV7-2
clone size: NA
J gene: TRBJ1-2
CDR3 protein: CASSPGWGTDYGYTF

V gene: TRBV18
clone size: NA
J gene: TRBJ1-1
CDR3 protein: CASSFGQPRGNTEAFF

V gene: TRBV9
clone size: NA
J gene: TRBJ2-1
CDR3 protein: CASSVELAGKDEQFF

V gene: TRBV5-6
clone size: NA
J gene: TRBJ1-3
CDR3 protein: CASSLALVTLYGNTIYF

V gene: TRBV28
clone size: few
J gene: TRBJ1-4
CDR3 protein: CASSETGGREKLFF

V gene: TRBV19
clone size: few
J gene: TRBJ2-5
CDR3 protein: CASKDGGLQETQYF

V gene: TRBV7-9
clone size: few
J gene: TRBJ2-5
CDR3 protein: CASSLVSTEETQYF